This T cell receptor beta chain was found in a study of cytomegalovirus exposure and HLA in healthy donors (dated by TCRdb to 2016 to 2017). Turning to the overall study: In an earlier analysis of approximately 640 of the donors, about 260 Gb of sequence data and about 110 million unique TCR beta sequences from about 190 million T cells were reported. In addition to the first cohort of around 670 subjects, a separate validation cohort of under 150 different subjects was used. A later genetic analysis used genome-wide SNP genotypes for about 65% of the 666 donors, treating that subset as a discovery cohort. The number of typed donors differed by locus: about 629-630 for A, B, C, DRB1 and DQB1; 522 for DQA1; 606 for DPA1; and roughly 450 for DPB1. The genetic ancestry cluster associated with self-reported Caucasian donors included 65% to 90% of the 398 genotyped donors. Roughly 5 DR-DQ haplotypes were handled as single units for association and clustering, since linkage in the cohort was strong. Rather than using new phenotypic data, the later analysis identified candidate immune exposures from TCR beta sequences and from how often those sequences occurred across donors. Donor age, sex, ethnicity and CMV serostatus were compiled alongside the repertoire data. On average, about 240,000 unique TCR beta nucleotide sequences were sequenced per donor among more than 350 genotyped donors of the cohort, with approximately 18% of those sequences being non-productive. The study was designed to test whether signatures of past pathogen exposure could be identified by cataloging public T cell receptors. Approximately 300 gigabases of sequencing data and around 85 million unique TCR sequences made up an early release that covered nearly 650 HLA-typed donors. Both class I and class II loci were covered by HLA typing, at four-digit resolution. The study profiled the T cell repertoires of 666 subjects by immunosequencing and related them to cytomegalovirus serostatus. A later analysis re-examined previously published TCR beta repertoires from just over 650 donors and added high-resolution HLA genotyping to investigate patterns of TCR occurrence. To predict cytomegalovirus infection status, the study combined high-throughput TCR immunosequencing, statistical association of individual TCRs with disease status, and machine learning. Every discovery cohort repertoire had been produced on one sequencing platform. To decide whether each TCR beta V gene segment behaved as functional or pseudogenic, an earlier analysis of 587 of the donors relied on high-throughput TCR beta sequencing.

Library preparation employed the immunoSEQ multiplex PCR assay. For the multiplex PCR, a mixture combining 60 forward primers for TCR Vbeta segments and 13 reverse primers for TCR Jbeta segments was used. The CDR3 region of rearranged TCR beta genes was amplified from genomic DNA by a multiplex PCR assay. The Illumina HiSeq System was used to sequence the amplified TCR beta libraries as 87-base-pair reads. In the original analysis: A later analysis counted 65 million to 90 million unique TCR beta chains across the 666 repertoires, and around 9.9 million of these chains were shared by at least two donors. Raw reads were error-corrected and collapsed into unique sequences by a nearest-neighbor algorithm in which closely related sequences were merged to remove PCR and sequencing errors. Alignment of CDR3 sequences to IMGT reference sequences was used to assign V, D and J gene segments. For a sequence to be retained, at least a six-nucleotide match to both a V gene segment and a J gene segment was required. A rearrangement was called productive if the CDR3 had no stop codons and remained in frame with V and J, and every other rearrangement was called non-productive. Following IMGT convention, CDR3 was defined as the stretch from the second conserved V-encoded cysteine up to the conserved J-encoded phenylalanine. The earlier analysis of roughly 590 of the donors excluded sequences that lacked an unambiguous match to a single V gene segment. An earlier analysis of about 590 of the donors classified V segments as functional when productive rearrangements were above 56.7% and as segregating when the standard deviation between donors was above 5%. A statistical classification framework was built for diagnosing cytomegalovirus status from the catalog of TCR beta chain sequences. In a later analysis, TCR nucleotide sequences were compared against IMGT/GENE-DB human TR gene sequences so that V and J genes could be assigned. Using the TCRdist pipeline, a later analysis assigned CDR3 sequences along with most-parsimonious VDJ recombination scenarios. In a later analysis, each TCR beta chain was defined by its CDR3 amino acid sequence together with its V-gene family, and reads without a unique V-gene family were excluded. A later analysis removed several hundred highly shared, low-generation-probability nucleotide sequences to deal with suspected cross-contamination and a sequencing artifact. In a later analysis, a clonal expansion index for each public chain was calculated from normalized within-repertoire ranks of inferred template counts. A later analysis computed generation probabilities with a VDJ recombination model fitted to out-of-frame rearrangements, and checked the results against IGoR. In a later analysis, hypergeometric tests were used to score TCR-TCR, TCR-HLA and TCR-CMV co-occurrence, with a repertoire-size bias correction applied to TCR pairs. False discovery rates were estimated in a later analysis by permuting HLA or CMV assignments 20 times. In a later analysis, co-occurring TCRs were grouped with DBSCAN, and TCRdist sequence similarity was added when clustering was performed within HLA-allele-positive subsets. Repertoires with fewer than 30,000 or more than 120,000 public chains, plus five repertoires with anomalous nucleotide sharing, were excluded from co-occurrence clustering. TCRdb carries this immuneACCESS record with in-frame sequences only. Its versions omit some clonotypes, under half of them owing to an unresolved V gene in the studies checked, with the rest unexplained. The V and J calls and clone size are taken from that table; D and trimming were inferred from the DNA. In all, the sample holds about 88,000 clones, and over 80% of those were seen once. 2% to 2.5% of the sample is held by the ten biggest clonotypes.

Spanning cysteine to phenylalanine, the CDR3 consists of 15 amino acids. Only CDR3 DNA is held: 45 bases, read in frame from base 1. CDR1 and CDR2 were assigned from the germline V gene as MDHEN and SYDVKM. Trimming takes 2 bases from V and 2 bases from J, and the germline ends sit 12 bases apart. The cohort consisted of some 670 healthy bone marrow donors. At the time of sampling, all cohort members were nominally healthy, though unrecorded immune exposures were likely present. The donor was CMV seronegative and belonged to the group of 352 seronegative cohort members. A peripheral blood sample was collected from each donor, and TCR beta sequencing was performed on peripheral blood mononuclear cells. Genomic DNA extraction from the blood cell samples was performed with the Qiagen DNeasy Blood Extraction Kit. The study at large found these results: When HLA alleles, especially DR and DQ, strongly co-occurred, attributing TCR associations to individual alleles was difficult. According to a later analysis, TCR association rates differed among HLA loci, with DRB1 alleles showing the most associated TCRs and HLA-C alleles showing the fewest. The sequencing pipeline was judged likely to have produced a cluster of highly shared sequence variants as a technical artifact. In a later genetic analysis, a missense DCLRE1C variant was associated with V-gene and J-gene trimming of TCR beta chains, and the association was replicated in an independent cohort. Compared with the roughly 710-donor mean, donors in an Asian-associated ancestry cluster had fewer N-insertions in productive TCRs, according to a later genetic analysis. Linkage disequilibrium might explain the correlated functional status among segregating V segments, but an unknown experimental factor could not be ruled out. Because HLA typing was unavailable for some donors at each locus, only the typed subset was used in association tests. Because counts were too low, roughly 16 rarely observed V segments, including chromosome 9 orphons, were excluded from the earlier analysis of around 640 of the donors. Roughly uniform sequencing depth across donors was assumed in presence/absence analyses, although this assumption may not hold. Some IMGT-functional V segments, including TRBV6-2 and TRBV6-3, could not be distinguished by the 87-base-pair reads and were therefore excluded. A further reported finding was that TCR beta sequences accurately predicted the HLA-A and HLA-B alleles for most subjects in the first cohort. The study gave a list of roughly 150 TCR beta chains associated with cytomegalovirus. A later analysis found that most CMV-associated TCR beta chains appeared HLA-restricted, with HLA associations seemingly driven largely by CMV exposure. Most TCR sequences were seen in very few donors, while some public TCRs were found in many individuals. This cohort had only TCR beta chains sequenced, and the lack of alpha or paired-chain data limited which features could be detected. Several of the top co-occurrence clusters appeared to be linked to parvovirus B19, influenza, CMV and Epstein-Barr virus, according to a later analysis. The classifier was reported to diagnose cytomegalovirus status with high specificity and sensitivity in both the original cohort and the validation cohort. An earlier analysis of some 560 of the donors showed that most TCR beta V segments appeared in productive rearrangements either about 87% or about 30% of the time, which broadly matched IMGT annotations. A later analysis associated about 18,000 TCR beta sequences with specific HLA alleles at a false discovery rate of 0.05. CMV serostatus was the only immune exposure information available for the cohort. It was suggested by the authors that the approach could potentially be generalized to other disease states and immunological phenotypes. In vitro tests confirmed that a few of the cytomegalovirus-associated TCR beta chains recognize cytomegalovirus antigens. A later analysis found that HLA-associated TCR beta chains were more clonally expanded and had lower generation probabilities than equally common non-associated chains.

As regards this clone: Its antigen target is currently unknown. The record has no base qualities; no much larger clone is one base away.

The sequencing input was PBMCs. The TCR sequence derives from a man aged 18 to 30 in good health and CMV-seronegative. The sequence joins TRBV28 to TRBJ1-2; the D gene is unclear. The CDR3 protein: CASSLSGTVNYGYTF. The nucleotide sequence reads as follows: TGTGCCAGCAGTTTAAGCGGAACAGTCAACTATGGCTACACCTTC.